This section outlines one TCR beta chain sequence together with its context. The CDR3 is 14 residues long. The V gene's germline CDR1 is SGHRS and CDR2 YFSETQ. Losses at the gene ends were 4 bases for V and 6 bases for J; bases not matched to a gene: 9. The source of the sample is a study of long-term antiretroviral therapy in people with HIV. Researchers report immunoSEQ v3.0 was run at survey level. Method: immunoSEQ multiplex PCR; TCRdb's copy keeps in-frame clones and lacks some. The table shows 15,000 to 20,000 clones, with roughly 87% occurring only once. The sequence was collected from a man aged 18-30 years with HIV. Source: unsorted PBMCs, taken 2.1 years after starting antiretroviral therapy. The V and J genes are TRBV5-1 and TRBJ2-7; 8 bases agree with TRBD1. The CDR3 bases are TGCGCCAGCAGCCCGGACAGGGAAATTCCCGAGCAGTACTTC. Its protein is CASSPDREIPEQYF.